These 26 T cell receptor beta chains came from one sample sequenced in a study of T cells in Graves' hyperthyroidism and ophthalmopathy. TCR beta CDR3 regions were amplified from RNA. Using the HTBI primer set, a first-round RT-PCR was run on the TCR CDR3. Each CDR3 protein is one row after TCRdb ran MiXCR on the multiplex PCR reads. In the table there are about 46,000 distinct CDR3 sequences, around 45% of which are singletons. Sequencing was performed on peripheral blood or thyroid tissue (not recorded which). These receptors came from a woman aged 45-65 years with Graves' hyperthyroidism.

This clonotype has more than one count but fewer than ten. This chain connects TRBV7-3 to TRBJ2-1; no reliable D call. V lost 2 bases and J lost 9, with 11 bases in between. CDR3 length equals 13 residues. In germline, CDR1 is SGHTA, CDR2 FQGTGA. In nucleotides, the CDR3 is TGTGCCAGCAGCTTATCGGGCCTGTCTGAGCAGTTCTTC. Amino acids: CASSLSGLSEQFF.

This clonotype was seen ten or more times. The chain employs TRBV5-1 and TRBJ2-6; TRBD2 matches 9 bases. The CDR3 loop spans 17 amino acids. Trimming at V came to 5 bases and at J to 1 base, leaving 7 bases not matched to a gene. Germline CDR1 reads SGHRS; CDR2 reads YFSETQ. The CDR3, as DNA: TGCGCCAGCAGTTTAGCGGGAGCATCTTCTGGGGCCAACGTCCTGACTTTC. Protein sequence: CASSLAGASSGANVLTF.

This clonotype was found a few times. J is TRBJ2-1 and V is TRBV20-1; TRBD2 agrees at 7 bases. The CDR3 is 15 residues long. After removal of 3 bases from V and 4 bases from J, the junction contained 9 bases not matched to a gene. CDR1 is DFQATT, CDR2 SNEGSKA, per germline (reference sequence). CDR3 amino acids: CSASQRDYKYNEQFF. The CDR3 DNA reads as TGCAGTGCTAGTCAGAGGGACTATAAGTACAATGAGCAGTTCTTC.

This clonotype was counted between two and nine times. This sequence joins TRBV2 and TRBJ2-5; no definite D call. Germline lookup yields CDR1 SNHLY and CDR2 FYNNEI. Trimming took off 4 bases at V and 3 bases at J, with 3 bases between the two ends. The CDR3 covers 11 residues. The CDR3 region is CASSAEETQYF. CDR3 sequence (DNA): TGTGCCAGCAGTGCAGAAGAGACCCAGTACTTC.

This clonotype showed up just a few times. The chain recombines TRBV20-1 with TRBJ2-5; the D gene is possibly TRBD2 (5 bases). Trimming removed 1 base from V and 7 bases from J, with 16 bases in between. CDR1 and CDR2 from the germline V gene are DFQATT and SNEGSKA (reference sequence). The CDR3 runs 14 residues. This chain's CDR3 is CSARAGLADGTQYF. The DNA of the CDR3 is TGCAGTGCTAGAGCGGGATTGGCGGACGGGACCCAGTACTTC.

This clonotype was observed at least ten times. With a much larger clone just one base away, this may be a read error. The chain joins TRBV9 to TRBJ2-3; 7 bases line up with TRBD2. The CDR3 length is 16 residues. Germline V CDR1 and CDR2: SGDLS, YYNGEE. The CDR3 DNA reads as TGTGTCAGCAGCGTAGATTTTGGTCTAGCGGACAATACGCAGTATTTT. The encoded protein is CVSSVDFGLADNTQYF.

There are many counts of this clonotype. The rearrangement uses TRBV6-5 and TRBJ1-2, with D uncertain. The CDR3 length is 13 residues. CDR1 and CDR2 from the germline V gene are MNHEY and SVGAGI. V dropped 6 bases and J dropped 4 bases, with 12 bases sitting between them. The CDR3 protein is CASSPGSGYGYTF. CDR3 sequence (DNA): TGTGCCAGCAGCCCCGGCAGTGGCTATGGCTACACCTTC.

At least ten counts were recorded for this clonotype. The CDR3 coding sequence is TGTGCCAGCGATGGGGTTTCTGGGGCCAACGTCCTGACTTTC. Translating gives CASDGVSGANVLTF. The chain links TRBV12-3 or TRBV12-4 to TRBJ2-6; no clear D gene. The V end was cut by 8 bases, the J end by 1 base, with 9 bases between. This CDR3 is 14 amino acids long.

V gene TRBV15 combines with J gene TRBJ1-5; 7 nucleotides agree with TRBD1. The CDR3 runs to 12 residues. Germline V gives CDR1 LNHNV, CDR2 YYDKDF (reference sequence). V dropped 6 bases and J dropped 14; count of bases not matched to a gene: 10. CDR3 in DNA: TGTGCCACCAGTTCGGGACAGACCTACGAGCATTTT. Encoded protein: CATSSGQTYEHF.

This chain connects TRBV9 to TRBJ2-1; D may be TRBD2 (7 bases). The CDR3 consists of 13 residues. Germline V gene sequence: CDR1 SGDLS, CDR2 YYNGEE. V lost 0 bases to trimming and J lost 10 bases, with 11 bases between them. In nucleotides, the CDR3 is TGTGCCAGCAGCGTAGTCCGGGGGGCCGAGCAGTTCTTC. It is translated as CASSVVRGAEQFF.

The chain uses TRBV29-1 and TRBJ2-5; TRBD2 agrees at 13 bases. Germline CDR1 reads SQVTM; CDR2 reads ANQGSEA. Trimming took 6 bases from V and 1 from J; bases not matched to a gene: 8. The CDR3 is 16 residues long. The CDR3: CSVRTSGSQPQETQYF. CDR3 bases: TGCAGCGTCCGGACTAGCGGGAGCCAGCCCCAAGAGACCCAGTACTTC. Full variable domain (remainder filled in from reference TRBV29-1 and TRBJ2-5): SAVISQKPSRDICQRGTSLTIQCQVDSQVTMMFWYRQQPGQSLTLIATANQGSEATYESGFVIDKFPISRPNLTFSTLTVSNMSPEDSSIYLCSVRTSGSQPQETQYFGPGTRLLVL.

J is TRBJ1-1 and V is TRBV29-1; TRBD1 matches at 12 bases. V shed 2 bases and J 7 bases; nucleotides not matched to a gene: 5. The CDR3 is made up of 14 amino acids. Germline values: CDR1 SQVTM, CDR2 ANQGSEA. CDR3 nucleotides: TGCAGCGTTGAAAGGGGGACAGGGGGCTTTGAAGCTTTCTTT. Amino acids: CSVERGTGGFEAFF.

The genes are TRBV19 and TRBJ2-7, with D unresolved. The length of the CDR3 is 15 residues. Germline CDR1 and CDR2: LNHDA and SQIVND (reference sequence). Trimming pared 3 bases from V and 12 bases from J, leaving 24 bases between. CDR3 region: CASSIARASSYGRYF. The CDR3 DNA reads as TGTGCCAGTAGTATCGCAAGGGCCTCCTCCTACGGGCGGTACTTC.

This clonotype was observed many times. This rearrangement joins TRBV28 to TRBJ1-6, with D uncertain. The CDR3 has 14 amino acids. Germline loops: CDR1 MDHEN, CDR2 SYDVKM. The V end was cut by 3 bases, the J end by 5 bases, with 8 bases between. The CDR3: CASSFSTNNSPLHF. The DNA of the CDR3 is TGTGCCAGCAGTTTCTCCACCAATAATTCACCCCTCCACTTT.

This clonotype has at least ten counts. The J gene is TRBJ1-1, the V gene TRBV28; D call uncertain. With 8 bases removed from V and 1 base from J, the gap between germline ends came to 8 bases. This CDR3 region has 12 residues. Germline V gene sequence: CDR1 MDHEN, CDR2 SYDVKM. The CDR3 nucleotides read TGTGCCAGCGGACGGCCGAACACTGAAGCTTTCTTT. Its protein is CASGRPNTEAFF.

The table lists this clonotype with a count of one. One junction end does not reproduce the germline sequence, and a read error may be involved. The gene calls are TRBV2 and TRBJ2-2, with no clear D. Germline lookup yields CDR1 SNHLY and CDR2 FYNNEI. This CDR3 is built from 9 residues. The CDR3 loop reads CASSEDAGF. The CDR3 DNA reads TGTGCCAGCAGTGAAGACGCAGGATTT.

A note on this clonotype: One end of the junction fails to match germline, which may point to a read error. The gene calls are TRBV10-3 and TRBJ2-7, with 7 bases identical to TRBD2. The CDR3 loop spans 14 amino acids. Germline CDR1 and CDR2: ENHRY and SYGVKD. The CDR3, as DNA: TGTGCCCATTCCCAGGGCGGGAGAGTTAGCGAGCAGCACTTC. Translated: CAHSQGGRVSEQHF.

This rearrangement joins TRBV29-1 to TRBJ2-7; 11 bases map to TRBD1. The CDR3 extends over 13 amino acids. Germline CDR1 and CDR2: SQVTM and ANQGSEA. Unmatched junction bases numbered 4, after V lost 6 bases and J lost 3 bases. This chain's CDR3 is CSVRGTGGYEQYF. CDR3 in DNA: TGCAGCGTGAGGGGGACAGGGGGCTACGAGCAGTACTTC.

This clonotype was seen more than once but under ten times. The V gene is TRBV28, the J gene TRBJ1-3, with D possibly TRBD1 on 5 matching bases. Trimming removed 5 bases from V and 0 bases from J, with 14 bases in between. CDR1 is MDHEN, CDR2 SYDVKM, per germline. The CDR3 contains 16 residues. The DNA of the CDR3 is TGTGCCAGCAGTCCCGACAGAACCCTCTCTGGAAACACCATATATTTT. Its protein is CASSPDRTLSGNTIYF.

This clonotype occurred once. This chain links TRBV7-3 with TRBJ1-2, with 7 positions matching TRBD1. This CDR3 is built from 15 residues. The germline V gene has CDR1 SGHTA and CDR2 FQGTGA. The V segment lost 5 bases and the J segment 8 bases; nucleotides outside the gene matches: 14. In DNA, the CDR3 is TGTGCCAGCAGCCCCCAGGGGGTGGGGTATGGGGGCTACACCTTC. It yields the protein CASSPQGVGYGGYTF.

For this clonotype: The junction does not match germline at one end; this may be a read error. V usage is TRBV12-3 or TRBV12-4 and J usage is TRBJ1-3; 7 nucleotides line up with TRBD1. The CDR3 loop spans 14 amino acids. The CDR3 DNA reads as TGTGCCGGCAGGAGACAGGGCCCTGGAAACACCATATATTTT. It yields the protein CAGRRQGPGNTIYF.

The count of this clonotype is one. A much larger clone differs by one base, so this may be a read error. This is likely a read error, given that the CDR3 carries no conserved phenylalanine or tryptophan at its end. CDR3 loop: CAIRSTGGDYGYTL. DNA of the CDR3: TGTGCCATCAGATCCACAGGGGGCGACTATGGCTACACCCTC. J is TRBJ1-2 and V is TRBV10-3; 9 nucleotides line up with TRBD1. There are 14 residues in the CDR3. Trimming cost V 6 bases and J 3 bases; bases outside gene matches: 5. The germline V gene encodes CDR1 ENHRY and CDR2 SYGVKD.

This chain uses TRBV29-1 with TRBJ2-5, with TRBD1 identical over 9 bases. Looked up from germline, CDR1 is SQVTM and CDR2 is ANQGSEA. V was pared by 4 bases and J by 5 bases, with 17 bases of the junction left unmatched. CDR3 length: 17 residues. DNA for the CDR3: TGCAGCGTTGGAAACGATCGTAGGGACAGGGTTGTCGAGACCCAGTACTTC. Translating it yields CSVGNDRRDRVVETQYF.

This clonotype was counted many times. Without the conserved terminal phenylalanine or tryptophan, this CDR3 likely stems from a read error. The J gene is TRBJ1-5, the V gene TRBV25-1; TRBD1 is a possible D gene (6 bases). Germline assignment: CDR1 MGHDK and CDR2 SYGVNS. This CDR3 spans 13 amino acids. The germline V and J ends were trimmed by 6 bases and 1 base, with 7 bases remaining between them. CDR3 sequence reads: CASSQGSNQPQHL. As DNA, the CDR3 is TGTGCCAGCAGCCAGGGGAGCAATCAGCCCCAGCATCTT.

This clonotype was observed at least ten times. V and J are TRBV7-2 and TRBJ1-2; TRBD1 is a possible D gene (5 bases). The CDR3 sequence is 15 residues long. V lost 3 bases and J lost 3, with 14 bases in between. In germline, CDR1 is SGHTA, CDR2 FQGNSA. Written as DNA, the CDR3 is TGTGCCAGCAGCTTCCGAGGGGTACGAGACTATGGCTACACCTTC. Amino acids: CASSFRGVRDYGYTF.

This clonotype showed up many times. The CDR3 is CASNPDSLRQETQYF. CDR3 DNA: TGTGCCAGTAATCCGGACAGTTTACGTCAAGAGACCCAGTACTTC. J is TRBJ2-5 and V is TRBV19, with D tentatively TRBD1 (6 bases). Germline V gene lookup returns CDR1 LNHDA and CDR2 SQIVND (reference sequence). This CDR3 has 15 amino acids. Trimming removed 7 bases at V and 2 bases at J, with 17 bases between.